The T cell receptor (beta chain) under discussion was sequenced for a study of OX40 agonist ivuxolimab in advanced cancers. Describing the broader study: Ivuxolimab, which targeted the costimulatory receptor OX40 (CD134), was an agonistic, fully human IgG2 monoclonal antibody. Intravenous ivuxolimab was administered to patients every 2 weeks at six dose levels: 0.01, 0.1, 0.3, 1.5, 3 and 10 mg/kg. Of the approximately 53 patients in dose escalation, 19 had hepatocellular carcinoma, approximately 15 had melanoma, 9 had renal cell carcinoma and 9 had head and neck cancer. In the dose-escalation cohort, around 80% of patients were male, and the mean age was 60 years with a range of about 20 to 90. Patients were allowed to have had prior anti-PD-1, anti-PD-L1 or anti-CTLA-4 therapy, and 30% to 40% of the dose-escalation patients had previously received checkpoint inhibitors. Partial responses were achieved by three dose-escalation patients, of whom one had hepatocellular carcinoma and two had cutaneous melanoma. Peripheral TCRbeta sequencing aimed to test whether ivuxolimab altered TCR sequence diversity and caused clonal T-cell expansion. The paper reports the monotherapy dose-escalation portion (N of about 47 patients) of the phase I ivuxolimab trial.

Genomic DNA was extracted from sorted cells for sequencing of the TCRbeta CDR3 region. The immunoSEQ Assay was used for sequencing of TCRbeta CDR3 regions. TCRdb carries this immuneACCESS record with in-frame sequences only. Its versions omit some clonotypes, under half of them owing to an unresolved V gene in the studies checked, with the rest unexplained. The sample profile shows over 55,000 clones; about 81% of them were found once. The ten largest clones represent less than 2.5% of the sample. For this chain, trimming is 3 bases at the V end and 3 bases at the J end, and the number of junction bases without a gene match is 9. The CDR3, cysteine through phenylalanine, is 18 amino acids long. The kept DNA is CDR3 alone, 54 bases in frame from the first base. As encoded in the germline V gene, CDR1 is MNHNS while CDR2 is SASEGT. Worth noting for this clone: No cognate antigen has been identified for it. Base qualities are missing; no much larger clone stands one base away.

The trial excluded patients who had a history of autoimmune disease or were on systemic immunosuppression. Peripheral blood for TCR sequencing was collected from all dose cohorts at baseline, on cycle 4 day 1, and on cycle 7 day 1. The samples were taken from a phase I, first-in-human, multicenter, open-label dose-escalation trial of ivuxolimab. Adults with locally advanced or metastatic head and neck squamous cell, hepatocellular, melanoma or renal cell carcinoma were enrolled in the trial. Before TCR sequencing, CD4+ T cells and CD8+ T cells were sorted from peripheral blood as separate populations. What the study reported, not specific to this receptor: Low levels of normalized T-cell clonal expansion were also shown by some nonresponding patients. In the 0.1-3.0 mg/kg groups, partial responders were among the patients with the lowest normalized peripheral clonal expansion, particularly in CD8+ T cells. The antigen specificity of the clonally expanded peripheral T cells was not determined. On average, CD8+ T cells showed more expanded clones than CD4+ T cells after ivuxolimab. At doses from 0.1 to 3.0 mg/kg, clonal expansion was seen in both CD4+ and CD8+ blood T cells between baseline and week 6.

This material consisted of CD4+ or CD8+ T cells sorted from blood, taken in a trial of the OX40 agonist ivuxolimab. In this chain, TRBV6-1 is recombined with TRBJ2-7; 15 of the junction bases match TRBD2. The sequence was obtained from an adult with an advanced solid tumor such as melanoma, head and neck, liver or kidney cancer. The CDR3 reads CASSDRPGLAGGNYEQYF. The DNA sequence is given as TGTGCCAGCAGTGATCGACCGGGACTAGCGGGGGGAAACTACGAGCAGTACTTC.